The T cell receptor beta chain under discussion was sequenced for a study of human T cells and chemical hapten exposure. The CDR3 totals 15 residues. Trimming left V 0 bases short and J 7 bases short, with 16 bases between. Germline V gives CDR1 MGHRA, CDR2 YSYEKL. Whole-study findings and limits: DPC sensitization left the count of TCRs above 1 in 1000 unchanged.

Documented time point: patch test 2, 6 weeks after DPC sensitization. The treatment denotes: therapeutic diphenylcyclopropenone sensitization with weekly scalp DPC. Total RNA was isolated from unfractionated whole blood. Attachment of unique molecular identifiers to individual cDNA molecules was performed in the library. TCRdb re-called the RACE reads with MiXCR, one entry per CDR3 protein. Counted here are 80,000 to 95,000 distinct CDR3 sequences, 11% occurring once; the ten biggest clones make up 1.5% to 2%. As regards this clonotype: Its specificity is unknown.

The V call is TRBV4-1, the J call TRBJ2-7; maybe TRBD1 (5 bases). This TCR came from a man between 18 and 29 years old with alopecia areata. Some clones in this sample may be carry-over from other donors' samples. This sample comprised whole blood, obtained in connection with sensitization to the hapten diphenylcyclopropenone (DPC). The CDR3: CASSQDGAPCEEQYF. CDR3 nucleotides: TGCGCCAGCAGCCAAGATGGGGCCCCCTGTGAGGAGCAGTACTTC.